Listed below are T cell receptor beta chains from one sample, sequenced in a study of cytomegalovirus exposure and HLA in healthy donors. Libraries were prepared by immunoSEQ multiplex PCR; TCRdb keeps only in-frame clonotypes and omits some of them. Of fewer than 250,000 clones in the sample, approximately 82% were seen once. Input material: PBMCs. The receptors come from a young man in good health and CMV-seronegative. Both conserved end residues are part of each CDR3. The D gene is left open where the match is weak. The listing skips clone size in some rows; elsewhere it reads once, few, many or a size class.

D gene: NA
V gene: TRBV10-3
clone size: few
J gene: TRBJ1-5
CDR3 protein: CAISTGPSNQPQHF
CDR3 DNA: TGTGCCATCAGTACAGGTCCCAGCAATCAGCCCCAGCATTTT

D gene: TRBD2
V gene: TRBV14
clone size: NA
J gene: TRBJ2-7
CDR3 protein: CASSPGQLTSGNEQYF
CDR3 DNA: TGTGCCAGCAGCCCCGGCCAATTGACTAGCGGGAACGAGCAGTACTTC

D gene: NA
V gene: TRBV30
clone size: NA
J gene: TRBJ1-4
CDR3 protein: CACQTTGGEKLFF
CDR3 DNA: TGTGCCTGCCAGACAACGGGAGGAGAAAAACTGTTTTTT

D gene: TRBD1
V gene: TRBV5-4
clone size: once
J gene: TRBJ1-1
CDR3 protein: CASSFGQGARAEAFF
CDR3 DNA: TGTGCCAGCAGCTTTGGACAGGGGGCGAGGGCTGAAGCTTTCTTT

D gene: TRBD1
V gene: TRBV6-1
clone size: once
J gene: TRBJ2-2
CDR3 protein: CASSTGQVLTGELFF
CDR3 DNA: TGTGCCAGCAGTACGGGACAGGTTCTCACCGGGGAGCTGTTTTTT

D gene: NA
V gene: TRBV27
clone size: NA
J gene: TRBJ2-5
CDR3 protein: CASSLSARIQETQYF
CDR3 DNA: TGTGCCAGCAGTTTATCGGCCAGGATACAAGAGACCCAGTACTTC

D gene: TRBD1
V gene: TRBV19
clone size: NA
J gene: TRBJ1-1
CDR3 protein: CASSTRTGANTEAFF
CDR3 DNA: TGTGCCAGTAGTACTCGGACAGGGGCGAACACTGAAGCTTTCTTT

D gene: NA
V gene: TRBV9
clone size: NA
J gene: TRBJ2-3
CDR3 protein: CASSVGGIGWDTQYF
CDR3 DNA: TGTGCCAGCAGCGTAGGAGGTATCGGCTGGGATACGCAGTATTTT

D gene: TRBD2
V gene: TRBV29-1
clone size: few
J gene: TRBJ2-1
CDR3 protein: CSVETSGGLGEQFF
CDR3 DNA: TGCAGCGTGGAGACTAGCGGGGGGCTGGGTGAGCAGTTCTTC

D gene: NA
V gene: TRBV28
clone size: NA
J gene: TRBJ1-1
CDR3 protein: CASSLEDSYEAFF
CDR3 DNA: TGTGCCAGCAGTTTGGAGGACAGCTATGAAGCTTTCTTT

D gene: NA
V gene: TRBV5-1
clone size: few
J gene: TRBJ2-1
CDR3 protein: CASSLVVGGVGNEQFF
CDR3 DNA: TGCGCCAGCAGCTTGGTTGTCGGGGGAGTCGGCAATGAGCAGTTCTTC

D gene: TRBD2
V gene: TRBV5-6
clone size: NA
J gene: TRBJ2-1
CDR3 protein: CASSLTSAYNEQFF
CDR3 DNA: TGTGCCAGCAGCTTGACTAGCGCCTACAATGAGCAGTTCTTC

D gene: TRBD1
V gene: TRBV2
clone size: NA
J gene: TRBJ2-7
CDR3 protein: CASSEGQFSYEQYF
CDR3 DNA: TGTGCCAGCAGTGAGGGACAGTTCTCCTACGAGCAGTACTTC

D gene: TRBD1
V gene: TRBV5-6
clone size: NA
J gene: TRBJ1-2
CDR3 protein: CASSLVGTGNVGYTF
CDR3 DNA: TGTGCCAGCAGCTTGGTAGGGACAGGGAACGTTGGCTACACCTTC

D gene: TRBD2
V gene: TRBV7-9
clone size: NA
J gene: TRBJ2-2
CDR3 protein: CASSYSSGSWSGELFF
CDR3 DNA: TGTGCCAGCAGCTACTCTAGCGGGAGCTGGTCCGGGGAGCTGTTTTTT

D gene: NA
V gene: TRBV11-2
clone size: NA
J gene: TRBJ2-4
CDR3 protein: CASSSGSLAKNIQYF
CDR3 DNA: TGTGCCAGCAGCTCGGGTTCCTTAGCCAAAAACATTCAGTACTTC

D gene: TRBD1
V gene: TRBV18
clone size: NA
J gene: TRBJ1-2
CDR3 protein: CASSSGQGIYGYTF
CDR3 DNA: TGTGCCAGCTCAAGTGGACAGGGGATTTATGGCTACACCTTC

D gene: TRBD2
V gene: TRBV10-1
clone size: NA
J gene: TRBJ2-3
CDR3 protein: CASSEIEGGLTDTQYF
CDR3 DNA: TGCGCCAGCAGTGAGATTGAGGGAGGGCTCACAGATACGCAGTATTTT

D gene: TRBD1
V gene: TRBV18
clone size: NA
J gene: TRBJ2-5
CDR3 protein: CASSPPPGGELETQYF
CDR3 DNA: TGTGCCAGCTCACCACCTCCAGGGGGCGAGTTAGAGACCCAGTACTTC

D gene: NA
V gene: TRBV2
clone size: NA
J gene: TRBJ1-1
CDR3 protein: CASSEYAGSGTEAFF
CDR3 DNA: TGTGCCAGCAGTGAATATGCAGGGTCTGGCACTGAAGCTTTCTTT

D gene: TRBD2
V gene: TRBV28
clone size: NA
J gene: TRBJ2-7
CDR3 protein: CASTRGSGRDSYEQYF
CDR3 DNA: TGTGCCAGCACCCGGGGGAGCGGGAGGGACTCCTACGAGCAGTACTTC

D gene: NA
V gene: TRBV28
clone size: NA
J gene: TRBJ1-2
CDR3 protein: CASSLSDSGGRLYGYTF
CDR3 DNA: TGTGCCAGCAGTTTATCGGACTCCGGGGGGCGCCTTTATGGCTACACCTTC

D gene: TRBD2
V gene: TRBV2
clone size: once
J gene: TRBJ2-3
CDR3 protein: CASSASGSADTQYF
CDR3 DNA: TGTGCCAGCAGTGCTAGCGGGAGCGCAGATACGCAGTATTTT

D gene: TRBD2
V gene: TRBV5-1
clone size: NA
J gene: TRBJ2-2
CDR3 protein: CASSLLAGGSAGELFF
CDR3 DNA: TGCGCCAGCAGCTTACTAGCGGGAGGGAGTGCCGGGGAGCTGTTTTTT

D gene: NA
V gene: TRBV28
clone size: few
J gene: TRBJ1-3
CDR3 protein: CASSLSPIGNTIYF
CDR3 DNA: TGTGCCAGCAGTTTATCACCTATCGGGAACACCATATATTTT

D gene: NA
V gene: TRBV19
clone size: NA
J gene: TRBJ1-2
CDR3 protein: CASSIQGYRGYTF
CDR3 DNA: TGTGCCAGTAGTATACAGGGCTATCGGGGCTACACCTTC

D gene: NA
V gene: TRBV4-2
clone size: few
J gene: TRBJ2-1
CDR3 protein: CASSQDLGSSYNEQFF
CDR3 DNA: TGTGCCAGCAGCCAAGATTTGGGGAGCTCCTACAATGAGCAGTTCTTC

D gene: NA
V gene: TRBV20-1
clone size: NA
J gene: TRBJ1-1
CDR3 protein: CSIRGTEAFF
CDR3 DNA: TGCAGTATACGGGGCACTGAAGCTTTCTTT

D gene: TRBD2
V gene: TRBV5-1
clone size: NA
J gene: TRBJ2-5
CDR3 protein: CASSLEAGLAQETQYF
CDR3 DNA: TGCGCCAGCAGCTTGGAAGCGGGACTAGCCCAAGAGACCCAGTACTTC

D gene: NA
V gene: TRBV2
clone size: NA
J gene: TRBJ1-1
CDR3 protein: CASIRQMNTEAFF
CDR3 DNA: TGTGCCAGCATTCGACAGATGAACACTGAAGCTTTCTTT

D gene: TRBD2
V gene: TRBV5-1
clone size: NA
J gene: TRBJ2-5
CDR3 protein: CASSLGTKETQYF
CDR3 DNA: TGCGCCAGCAGCCTCGGGACTAAAGAGACCCAGTACTTC

D gene: TRBD2
V gene: TRBV5-4
clone size: NA
J gene: TRBJ2-1
CDR3 protein: CASSPQWGGSSYNEQFF
CDR3 DNA: TGTGCCAGCAGCCCCCAGTGGGGCGGGAGCTCCTACAATGAGCAGTTCTTC

D gene: TRBD1
V gene: TRBV27
clone size: once
J gene: TRBJ1-5
CDR3 protein: CATSTGLNQPQHF
CDR3 DNA: TGTGCCACCTCGACAGGGCTCAATCAGCCCCAGCATTTT

D gene: NA
V gene: TRBV27
clone size: NA
J gene: TRBJ1-1
CDR3 protein: CASSLGPGGGTEAFF
CDR3 DNA: TGTGCCAGCAGTCTCGGGCCGGGGGGCGGAACTGAAGCTTTCTTT

D gene: NA
V gene: TRBV5-6
clone size: NA
J gene: TRBJ2-7
CDR3 protein: CASSLVQVHEQYF
CDR3 DNA: TGTGCCAGCAGCTTGGTCCAGGTTCACGAGCAGTACTTC

D gene: NA
V gene: TRBV5-1
clone size: few
J gene: TRBJ2-3
CDR3 protein: CASSLYFSSTDTQYF
CDR3 DNA: TGCGCCAGCAGCTTGTACTTCTCTAGCACAGATACGCAGTATTTT

D gene: NA
V gene: TRBV4-1
clone size: NA
J gene: TRBJ2-7
CDR3 protein: CASSLGSGSYEQYF
CDR3 DNA: TGCGCCAGCAGCCTGGGGTCCGGGAGCTACGAGCAGTACTTC

D gene: NA
V gene: TRBV19
clone size: NA
J gene: TRBJ1-2
CDR3 protein: CASSRGSVRLFNYGYTF
CDR3 DNA: TGTGCCAGTAGTAGAGGGTCCGTGCGTCTTTTTAACTATGGCTACACCTTC

D gene: TRBD1
V gene: TRBV14
clone size: NA
J gene: TRBJ2-3
CDR3 protein: CASSHPGDRGTYTDTQYF
CDR3 DNA: TGTGCCAGCAGCCACCCCGGTGACAGGGGGACTTACACAGATACGCAGTATTTT

D gene: NA
V gene: TRBV6-1
clone size: NA
J gene: TRBJ2-7
CDR3 protein: CASSEQGYEQYF
CDR3 DNA: TGTGCCAGCAGTGAACAGGGTTACGAGCAGTACTTC

D gene: NA
V gene: TRBV6-5
clone size: NA
J gene: TRBJ2-7
CDR3 protein: CASSYSTQTPYYEQYF
CDR3 DNA: TGTGCCAGCAGTTACTCGACTCAAACCCCTTACTACGAGCAGTACTTC

D gene: NA
V gene: TRBV5-1
clone size: NA
J gene: TRBJ2-7
CDR3 protein: CASSLIRYEQYF
CDR3 DNA: TGCGCCAGCAGCTTGATCAGATACGAGCAGTACTTC

D gene: NA
V gene: TRBV28
clone size: NA
J gene: TRBJ1-5
CDR3 protein: CASSIQINQPQHF
CDR3 DNA: TGTGCCAGCAGCATCCAGATAAATCAGCCCCAGCATTTT

D gene: TRBD2
V gene: TRBV6-1
clone size: few
J gene: TRBJ2-1
CDR3 protein: CASSGDYLVNEQFF
CDR3 DNA: TGTGCCAGCAGTGGGGACTATTTGGTCAATGAGCAGTTCTTC

D gene: TRBD2
V gene: TRBV10-2
clone size: once
J gene: TRBJ2-7
CDR3 protein: CASALAGGPGEQYF
CDR3 DNA: TGCGCCAGCGCACTAGCGGGAGGGCCGGGTGAGCAGTACTTC

D gene: NA
V gene: TRBV6-5
clone size: NA
J gene: TRBJ1-3
CDR3 protein: CASSYGPPNSGNTIYF
CDR3 DNA: TGTGCCAGCAGTTACGGGCCGCCGAACTCTGGAAACACCATATATTTT

D gene: NA
V gene: TRBV7-9
clone size: NA
J gene: TRBJ1-2
CDR3 protein: CASSLAGAQANGYTF
CDR3 DNA: TGTGCCAGCAGCTTAGCGGGCGCGCAGGCCAATGGCTACACCTTC

D gene: TRBD1
V gene: TRBV15
clone size: NA
J gene: TRBJ1-1
CDR3 protein: CATSIRQGAEAFF
CDR3 DNA: TGTGCCACCAGCATACGACAGGGGGCTGAAGCTTTCTTT

D gene: NA
V gene: TRBV19
clone size: NA
J gene: TRBJ2-1
CDR3 protein: CASSTPTGSYNEQFF
CDR3 DNA: TGTGCCAGTAGTACCCCGACAGGTTCCTACAATGAGCAGTTCTTC